The 5 T cell receptor beta chains below were found in one sample sequenced in a study of graft-versus-host responses after intestinal transplantation. Clones were sequenced by immunoSEQ multiplex PCR, and TCRdb holds only the in-frame ones, with some missing. The repertoire holds just over 20,000 clones, with about 88% as singletons. The sequences come from PBMCs, collected roughly 64 days after intestinal transplantation. The receptors shown here come from a human patient who received an intestinal transplant, so some T cells may come from the graft donor.

Only a few counts were recorded for this clone. V usage is TRBV19 and J usage is TRBJ1-1; no reliable D call. Germline V gene data show CDR1 as LNHDA and CDR2 as SQIVND (reference sequence). V lost 8 bases to trimming and J lost 0 bases, with 10 bases between them. The CDR3 covers 13 residues. CDR3 coding DNA: TGTGCCAGTTCACAAGCCTTGAACACTGAAGCTTTCTTT. Translating gives CASSQALNTEAFF.

This clone was seen more than once but under ten times. The chain's CDR3 is CASLAGDTQYF. The CDR3, as DNA: TGTGCCAGCCTTGCTGGGGATACGCAGTATTTT. V is TRBV6-6 and J is TRBJ2-3; D not resolved. Germline CDR1 and CDR2: MNHNY and SVGAGI (reference sequence). Deletions cut 8 bases from V and 6 bases from J, with 9 bases between. The CDR3 spans 11 residues.

The chain has TRBV5-1 and TRBJ2-3; TRBD2 aligns across 9 bases. This CDR3 comprises 15 residues. Per germline, CDR1 SGHRS and CDR2 YFSETQ. With 2 bases clipped from V and 4 bases from J, the junction kept 5 bases outside the gene matches. The CDR3 DNA reads TGCGCCAGCAGCTTTTCTAGCGGGGTAGCAGATACGCAGTATTTT. This sequence encodes CASSFSSGVADTQYF.

The V gene is TRBV15, the J gene TRBJ2-7; 9 positions agree with TRBD2. The CDR3 is made up of 14 amino acids. V dropped 5 bases and J dropped 5; count of bases not matched to a gene: 7. Germline assignment: CDR1 LNHNV and CDR2 YYDKDF (reference sequence). Here the CDR3 DNA reads TGTGCCACCAGCCGCGGGGGGGACCCTCACGAGCAGTACTTC. Its protein product is CATSRGGDPHEQYF.

By share, this clone ranks as medium-sized. The V call is TRBV5-1, the J call TRBJ2-1; D may be TRBD2 (6 bases). The germline CDR1 and CDR2 sequences are SGHRS and YFSETQ. The CDR3 is 18 residues long. V shed 1 base and J shed 2 bases, with 19 bases lying between them. CDR3 DNA: TGCGCCAGCAGCTTGAGGATCCCCGGGCGGGATCCCTACAATGAGCAGTTCTTC. This sequence encodes CASSLRIPGRDPYNEQFF.